This entry concerns a single T cell receptor beta chain. Antigen unknown. A read error is possible here, since a much larger clone lies one base away. These data come from a study of type 1 and type 2 diabetes patients. The PCR template was genomic DNA. A primer set of 30 forward and 13 reverse primers amplified the CDR3. TCRdb itself ran the multiplex PCR reads through MiXCR, one entry per CDR3 protein. The sample lists about 270,000 distinct CDR3 sequences; roughly 44% were seen once. Study results and caveats: In type 2 diabetes, highly-expanded CD4+ clones took a median approximately 3.6% of reads. With limited T2D and control samples, some T1D-only expanded clones may not be T1D-specific.

The CDR3 runs 14 residues. Germline V lookup: CDR1 SNHLY, CDR2 FYNNEI. V shed 6 bases, J shed 7 bases, and the junction held 12 bases outside the gene matches. Donors had no other autoimmune disease or infection in four weeks. This sequence joins TRBV2 and TRBJ2-7, with 7 positions matching TRBD2. This receptor was identified in a man younger than 35 with type 2 diabetes. The sequencing sample was made of peripheral blood mononuclear cells (PBMCs). CDR3 DNA sequence: TGTGCCAGCAGGGGAATAGGCGGGAGCGATGAGCAGTACTTC. It codes for CASRGIGGSDEQYF.